This TCR beta chain was recorded in a study of CD8 T cells in ankylosing spondylitis. Study-wide findings and caveats: Relatively scarce in peripheral blood, disease-linked clones were CD8+. Within ankylosing spondylitis blood, a TCR beta motif made up of under 10 highly homologous variants appeared to be characteristic. Disease-linked clones reportedly concentrated significantly in matched ankylosing spondylitis synovial fluid.

About this clonotype itself: The antigen is unknown.

The ends lost 8 bases at V and 8 bases at J; junction bases unmatched: 12. There are 14 residues in the CDR3. CDR1 MNHEY and CDR2 SMNVEV come from the germline V gene (reference sequence). Libraries of TCR beta came from quantitative 5'-RACE with molecular barcodes. TCRdb recomputed calls from the 5' RACE reads with MiXCR, one row per CDR3 protein. The profile shows around 130,000 distinct CDR3 sequences, 12% to 15% of them singletons. The V gene is TRBV27, the J gene TRBJ2-1; 7 bases match TRBD2. Material: blood, either unsorted or a sorted T cell fraction (not recorded which). The TCR comes from a female donor with ankylosing spondylitis or in good health (not recorded which). The CDR3 DNA is TGTGCCAGCCACCGGGGAGGGGTGATAGATGAGCAGTTCTTC. This encodes CASHRGGVIDEQFF.